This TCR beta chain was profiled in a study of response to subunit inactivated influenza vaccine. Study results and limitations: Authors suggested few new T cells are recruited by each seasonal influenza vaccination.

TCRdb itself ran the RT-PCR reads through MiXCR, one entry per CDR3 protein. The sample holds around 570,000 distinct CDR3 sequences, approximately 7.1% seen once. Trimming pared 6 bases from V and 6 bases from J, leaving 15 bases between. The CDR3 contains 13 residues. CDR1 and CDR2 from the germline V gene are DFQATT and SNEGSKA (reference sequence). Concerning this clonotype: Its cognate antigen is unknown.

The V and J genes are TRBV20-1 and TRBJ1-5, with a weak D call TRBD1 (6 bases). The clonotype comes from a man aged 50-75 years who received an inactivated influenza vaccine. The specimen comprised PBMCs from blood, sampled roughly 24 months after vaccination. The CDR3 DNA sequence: TGCAGTGCCGCGAATCCGGGGGCTCAGCCCCAGCATTTT. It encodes CSAANPGAQPQHF.